The 15 T cell receptor beta chains below come from one sample, sequenced in a study of blood T cell repertoires in COVID-19. Clones were read by immunoSEQ multiplex PCR, and TCRdb kept only the in-frame ones, dropping some. Altogether approximately 110,000 clones are present, about 85% being singletons, with the ten largest covering approximately 1.5%. Material: peripheral blood. The source is a man aged 50 to 60 with acute or convalescent COVID-19.

The chain recombines TRBV6-6 with TRBJ1-2; no clear D gene. Germline V gene sequence: CDR1 MNHNY, CDR2 SVGAGI (reference sequence). Trimming removed 2 bases at V and 0 bases at J, with 4 bases between. The CDR3 consists of 13 residues. CDR3 coding DNA: TGTGCCAGCAGTTACGTAGCTAACTATGGCTACACCTTC. Translated, it gives CASSYVANYGYTF.

J is TRBJ2-6 and V is TRBV10-2; maybe TRBD2 (5 bases). The CDR3 runs to 18 residues. Germline-derived CDR1 and CDR2 are WSHSY and SAAADI. V dropped 4 bases and J dropped 2 bases, with 18 bases sitting between them. CDR3 in DNA: TGCGCCAGCAGTGGCTCTTCTCCTGGAGGCCCTGGGGCCAACGTCCTGACTTTC. Its translation: CASSGSSPGGPGANVLTF.

The chain joins TRBV27 to TRBJ1-6; 7 bases match TRBD1. The germline CDR1 and CDR2 sequences are MNHEY and SMNVEV (reference sequence). This CDR3 is built from 15 residues. Losses at the gene ends were 5 bases for V and 9 bases for J; bases not matched to a gene: 10. The CDR3 reads CASSPIDRESSPLHF. Written as DNA, the CDR3 is TGTGCCAGCAGTCCAATCGACAGGGAGTCTTCACCCCTCCACTTT.

This clone has just a few counts. The chain joins TRBV9 to TRBJ1-3; no reliable D call. Between the trimmed V and J ends, which lost 0 bases and 2 bases, there was a span of 9 bases. Germline V gene lookup returns CDR1 SGDLS and CDR2 YYNGEE. This CDR3 is 15 amino acids long. In nucleotides, the CDR3 is TGTGCCAGCAGCGTAGCGGCCGGGGCTGGAAACACCATATATTTT. This encodes CASSVAAGAGNTIYF.

The chain uses TRBV5-4 and TRBJ1-2, with a tentative D call TRBD1 (5 bases). Germline CDR1 reads SGHNT; CDR2 reads YYREEE (reference sequence). CDR3 length: 11 amino acids. The V end was cut by 4 bases, the J end by 13 bases, with 14 bases between. The CDR3 loop reads CASSTGTVITF. The CDR3 DNA reads as TGTGCCAGCAGCACCGGGACTGTGATCACCTTC.

The sample holds a few counts of this clone. The gene calls are TRBV4-1 and TRBJ2-7; 13 bases line up with TRBD2. Trimming cost V 0 bases and J 1 base; bases outside gene matches: 0. CDR3 size: 16 residues. Germline V gene lookup returns CDR1 MGHRA and CDR2 YSYEKL. As DNA, the CDR3 is TGCGCCAGCAGCCAAGAGGGACTAGCGGGGTCCTACGAGCAGTACTTC. Translated, it gives CASSQEGLAGSYEQYF.

The CDR3, as DNA: TGTGCTAGTGGACCGGACAGGCGCACAGATACGCAGTATTTT. It yields the protein CASGPDRRTDTQYF. The rearrangement joins TRBV12-5 to TRBJ2-3; 7 nucleotides agree with TRBD1. Trimming removed 6 bases from V and 1 base from J; junction bases left unmatched: 4. The CDR3 totals 14 residues. The germline V gene encodes CDR1 LGHNT and CDR2 FRNRAP.

This clone was found a few times. The genes are TRBV29-1 and TRBJ2-7, with TRBD1 matching 8 bases. J gave up 5 bases and V 4 bases, and 4 bases lay outside the gene matches. The CDR3 spans 12 residues. CDR1 is SQVTM, CDR2 ANQGSEA, per germline. In DNA, the CDR3 is TGCAGCGTTGGACAGGGGAGGAACGAGCAGTACTTC. Protein sequence: CSVGQGRNEQYF.

V usage is TRBV3-1 (or the pseudogene TRBV3-2) and J usage is TRBJ1-1; D not resolved. The CDR3 contains 13 residues. CDR1 is LGHDT and CDR2 is YNNKEL in the germline V gene (reference sequence). Trimming removed 4 bases at V and 4 bases at J, with 10 bases between. CDR3 protein: CASSLGSGTEAFF. The CDR3, as DNA: TGTGCCAGCAGCCTCGGTTCGGGCACTGAAGCTTTCTTT.

The rearrangement uses TRBV9 and TRBJ1-6; D perhaps matches TRBD1 (5 bases). Germline-derived CDR1 and CDR2 are SGDLS and YYNGEE. V lost 3 bases, J lost 5 bases, and 12 bases lay in between. The CDR3 has 15 residues. CDR3 bases: TGTGCCAGCAGCGGCAGGGACTTCAATAATTCACCCCTCCACTTT. Translating it yields CASSGRDFNNSPLHF.

The chain carries TRBV30 and TRBJ2-7; a possible D gene is TRBD2 (7 bases). The CDR3 runs 13 residues. Germline assignment: CDR1 GTSNPN and CDR2 SVGIG (reference sequence). Trimming removed 1 base at V and 4 bases at J, with 11 bases between. The CDR3 bases are TGTGCCTGGAGTGGGGGGGGCCTTTACGAGCAGTACTTC. Its protein is CAWSGGGLYEQYF.

The CDR3 coding sequence is TGTGCCAGCACCCCCGGGACAGGCCGGCGGTACACCTTC. Translation gives CASTPGTGRRYTF. The gene calls are TRBV6-6 and TRBJ1-2; 8 bases agree with TRBD1. Germline V CDR1 and CDR2: MNHNY, SVGAGI (reference sequence). The CDR3 is made up of 13 amino acids. Unmatched junction bases numbered 12, after V lost 7 bases and J lost 11 bases.

This chain connects TRBV30 to TRBJ1-2; 8 bases agree with TRBD1. This CDR3 region has 17 residues. The germline V gene has CDR1 GTSNPN and CDR2 SVGIG (reference sequence). The trim removed 0 bases at V and 0 bases at J, leaving 9 bases unmatched. CDR3: CAWSVPWTGLPNYGYTF. The CDR3 coding sequence is TGTGCCTGGAGTGTACCCTGGACAGGGTTGCCTAACTATGGCTACACCTTC.

The genes are TRBV28 and TRBJ2-5; the match to TRBD1 covers 8 bases. The V gene's germline CDR1 is MDHEN and CDR2 SYDVKM. V dropped 6 bases and J dropped 6; count of bases not matched to a gene: 12. The CDR3 has 15 amino acids. CDR3 sequence: CASSRQGTKDKTQYF. The CDR3 DNA is TGTGCCAGCAGCAGACAGGGGACAAAAGATAAGACCCAGTACTTC.

CDR3 residues: CASSWTGPTTNEKLFF. CDR3 nucleotide sequence: TGCGCCAGCAGCTGGACAGGCCCTACAACTAATGAAAAACTGTTTTTT. This rearrangement joins TRBV5-1 to TRBJ1-4, with 7 bases matching TRBD1. The J segment lost 0 bases and the V segment lost 3 bases, leaving 5 bases of the junction unmatched. CDR1 and CDR2 (germline): SGHRS, YFSETQ. This CDR3 comprises 16 residues.